This T cell receptor (beta chain) was retrieved from a study of T cell clonotyping in hematopoietic cell transplantation. Study-wide background: Recipient samples before transplant were obtained post-cytoreduction.

This sample's time point: recipient sample about 28 days before transplant, after cytoreduction. Samples: about 28 days before transplant, then days 30, 100 and 180 after. This clone was seen just once. Its target is unknown. Clones were read by immunoSEQ multiplex PCR, and TCRdb kept only the in-frame ones, dropping some. The sample shows 6,500 to 7,500 clones, 88% of them seen only once. Findings of the study overall: Pathologically expanded recipient clonotypes increased progressively from day 30 to day 180 as diversity fell.

The sequencing here drew on peripheral blood mononuclear cells, taken before stem cell transplant. The receptor's source is a man aged 55-75 years with acute myeloid leukemia. Some clones in this sample may be carry-over from other donors' samples.

The DNA for the CDR3 is TGTGCCAGCAGTGGGTATTCGTACACTGAAGCTTTCTTT. This gives the protein CASSGYSYTEAFF. The chain has TRBV2 and TRBJ1-1; D remains unclear. V lost 4 bases to trimming and J lost 3 bases, with 9 bases between them. The germline gives CDR1 SNHLY, CDR2 FYNNEI. The CDR3 contains 13 residues.